The rows below give T cell receptor beta chains drawn from one sample of a study of molecular identifiers for immune sequencing clone quantification. MiXCR, applied by TCRdb to the PCR reads, yields one record per CDR3 protein. Of some 66,000 distinct CDR3 sequences listed, 15% to 20% are singletons. Sequencing was done on a sample of naive CD8+ T cells from blood, with Jurkat cell RNA spiked in. Source of these receptors: a human donor in good health. Some libraries in this study had Jurkat cell RNA spiked in. CDR3s include the opening cysteine and the closing phenylalanine or tryptophan. A D gene is named only where the DNA matches it firmly. Rows may omit the clone size; those that give it use once, few, many or a size class.

abundance	d_gene	v_gene	j_gene	CDR3aa	CDR3nt
NA	NA	TRBV3-1	TRBJ1-2	CASSQDHPGTANYGYTF	TGTGCCAGCAGCCAAGATCACCCCGGGACGGCCAACTATGGCTACACCTTC
many	TRBD2	TRBV4-1	TRBJ2-7	CASSLVSGSSYEQYF	TGCGCCAGCAGCCTTGTTAGCGGGAGCTCCTACGAGCAGTACTTC
many	TRBD2	TRBV7-9	TRBJ2-1	CASSLPGRGYNEQFF	TGTGCCAGCAGCTTACCCGGGAGGGGCTACAATGAGCAGTTCTTC
many	NA	TRBV27	TRBJ1-1	CASKTGPNTEAFF	TGTGCCAGTAAAACAGGTCCGAACACTGAAGCTTTCTTT
many	NA	TRBV6-4	TRBJ2-3	CASSDRGASTDTQYF	TGTGCCAGCAGTGATCGCGGAGCTAGCACAGATACGCAGTATTTT
many	TRBD1	TRBV30	TRBJ2-3	CAWNRDSRTDTQYF	TGTGCCTGGAACCGGGACAGCCGCACAGATACGCAGTATTTT
NA	TRBD2	TRBV7-3	TRBJ2-3	CASSLILADTLYF	TGTGCCAGCAGCTTAATCCTAGCGGATACGCTGTATTTT
many	TRBD1	TRBV10-3	TRBJ2-5	CAISGGQEQETQYF	TGTGCCATCAGTGGGGGACAGGAGCAAGAGACCCAGTACTTC
many	TRBD2	TRBV20-1	TRBJ2-7	CSARDVRLAGYEQYF	TGCAGTGCTAGAGATGTTCGACTAGCGGGGTACGAGCAGTACTTC
few	NA	TRBV7-6	TRBJ1-1	CASSPGKGRMNTEAFF	TGTGCCAGCAGCCCCGGGAAAGGCCGAATGAACACTGAAGCTTTCTTT
many	TRBD2	TRBV25-1	TRBJ2-1	CASSEFLADPHNEQFF	TGTGCCAGCAGTGAATTCCTAGCGGACCCTCACAATGAGCAGTTCTTC
NA	NA	TRBV29-1	TRBJ1-2	CSVEASVGYGYTF	TGCAGCGTTGAAGCTTCGGTAGGCTATGGCTACACCTTC
few	NA	TRBV2	TRBJ2-7	CASSDFQGDTYEQYF	TGTGCCAGCAGTGATTTCCAGGGAGATACCTACGAGCAGTACTTC
few	NA	TRBV6-4	TRBJ2-3	CAGSAEVGDTQYF	TGTGCCGGCAGCGCGGAAGTGGGAGATACGCAGTATTTT
many	TRBD1	TRBV27	TRBJ2-7	CASSQTGGSDYEQYF	TGTGCCAGCAGCCAGACAGGGGGTAGTGACTACGAGCAGTACTTC
many	TRBD1	TRBV12-3/TRBV12-4	TRBJ1-1	CASSFRDRGMNTEAFF	TGTGCCAGCAGTTTCCGGGACAGGGGGATGAACACTGAAGCTTTCTTT
NA	NA	TRBV12-3/TRBV12-4	TRBJ2-7	CASKESYEQYF	TGTGCCAGCAAAGAATCCTACGAGCAGTACTTC